A selection of T cell receptor beta chains follows, all from one sample in a study of blood T cell repertoires in COVID-19. The assay was immunoSEQ multiplex PCR, and TCRdb's table has in-frame clones only and misses some. The data hold 50,000 or so clones, with around 79% observed a single time. The sample was peripheral blood. These receptors came from a man in his 70s with acute or convalescent COVID-19. The CDR3 runs from the conserved cysteine through the conserved F or W. The order of the fields is clone size, D gene, J gene, V gene, CDR3 protein, CDR3 DNA. D genes are given only for firm matches. Size is stated for part of the rows, as once, few or many counts, or as a class when the clone is expanded.

abundance: .; d_gene: TRBD1; j_gene: TRBJ1-5; v_gene: TRBV6-6; CDR3aa: CASSSSRQGVTQPQHF; CDR3nt: TGTGCCAGCAGTTCCTCCCGACAGGGGGTTACTCAGCCCCAGCATTTT
abundance: .; d_gene: .; j_gene: TRBJ1-2; v_gene: TRBV30; CDR3aa: CAWSVMGQNYGYTF; CDR3nt: TGTGCCTGGAGTGTAATGGGGCAAAACTATGGCTACACCTTC
abundance: .; d_gene: TRBD1; j_gene: TRBJ1-6; v_gene: TRBV9; CDR3aa: CASSPRQGARYNSPLHF; CDR3nt: TGTGCCAGCAGCCCCCGACAGGGAGCAAGATATAATTCACCCCTCCACTTT
abundance: .; d_gene: .; j_gene: TRBJ2-1; v_gene: TRBV25-1; CDR3aa: CASGWMGADEQFF; CDR3nt: TGTGCCAGCGGATGGATGGGGGCGGATGAGCAGTTCTTC
abundance: .; d_gene: TRBD1; j_gene: TRBJ1-2; v_gene: TRBV7-9; CDR3aa: CASSSLGTGYNGYGYTF; CDR3nt: TGTGCCAGCAGCTCCCTCGGGACAGGTTATAATGGCTATGGCTACACCTTC
abundance: .; d_gene: .; j_gene: TRBJ2-3; v_gene: TRBV30; CDR3aa: CAWSVQGPNTQYF; CDR3nt: TGTGCCTGGAGTGTACAGGGACCAAATACGCAGTATTTT
abundance: once; d_gene: .; j_gene: TRBJ2-2; v_gene: TRBV12-3/TRBV12-4; CDR3aa: CASSSRVGELFF; CDR3nt: TGTGCCAGCAGCTCCCGTGTCGGGGAGCTGTTTTTT
abundance: .; d_gene: TRBD1; j_gene: TRBJ2-7; v_gene: TRBV6-2/TRBV6-3; CDR3aa: CASSWPGQGIHEQYF; CDR3nt: TGTGCCAGCAGTTGGCCGGGACAGGGAATTCACGAGCAGTACTTC
abundance: .; d_gene: .; j_gene: TRBJ2-2; v_gene: TRBV24-1; CDR3aa: CATGPGETNTGELFF; CDR3nt: TGTGCCACCGGCCCCGGAGAAACGAACACCGGGGAGCTGTTTTTT
abundance: .; d_gene: TRBD1; j_gene: TRBJ2-7; v_gene: TRBV6-1; CDR3aa: CASSEGTGNSEQYF; CDR3nt: TGTGCCAGCAGTGAGGGGACAGGGAATTCTGAGCAGTACTTC
abundance: few; d_gene: .; j_gene: TRBJ1-3; v_gene: TRBV4-2; CDR3aa: CASSQDAPSSGNTIYF; CDR3nt: TGTGCCAGCAGCCAAGATGCGCCGAGCTCTGGAAACACCATATATTTT
abundance: .; d_gene: .; j_gene: TRBJ2-2; v_gene: TRBV5-1; CDR3aa: CASSLYSGVPEELFF; CDR3nt: TGCGCCAGCAGCTTGTATAGCGGAGTTCCCGAGGAGCTGTTTTTT
abundance: .; d_gene: TRBD2; j_gene: TRBJ2-5; v_gene: TRBV19; CDR3aa: CATHDGGGETQYF; CDR3nt: TGTGCCACCCACGACGGGGGAGGGGAGACCCAGTACTTC
abundance: once; d_gene: .; j_gene: TRBJ2-7; v_gene: TRBV9; CDR3aa: CASSPSGTSYEQYF; CDR3nt: TGTGCCAGCAGCCCCTCCGGGACTTCCTACGAGCAGTACTTC
abundance: .; d_gene: .; j_gene: TRBJ1-1; v_gene: TRBV5-1; CDR3aa: CANPSRKSAGQNTEAFF; CDR3nt: TGCGCCAACCCCTCTAGGAAAAGCGCAGGGCAAAACACTGAAGCTTTCTTT
abundance: few; d_gene: .; j_gene: TRBJ2-1; v_gene: TRBV11-2; CDR3aa: CASSLDPTDREQFF; CDR3nt: TGTGCCAGCAGCTTAGACCCTACAGACAGGGAGCAGTTCTTC
abundance: .; d_gene: .; j_gene: TRBJ2-7; v_gene: TRBV5-6; CDR3aa: CASSLDQMEGSSYEQYF; CDR3nt: TGTGCCAGCAGCTTGGACCAAATGGAGGGATCGAGCTACGAGCAGTACTTC
abundance: .; d_gene: .; j_gene: TRBJ2-7; v_gene: TRBV11-3; CDR3aa: CASSSGPEGAYEQYF; CDR3nt: TGTGCCAGCAGCTCCGGACCAGAGGGGGCCTACGAGCAGTACTTC
abundance: few; d_gene: .; j_gene: TRBJ1-1; v_gene: TRBV5-4; CDR3aa: CASSLFGQMNTEAFF; CDR3nt: TGTGCCAGCAGCCTATTTGGACAGATGAACACTGAAGCTTTCTTT
abundance: .; d_gene: TRBD1; j_gene: TRBJ1-1; v_gene: TRBV11-1; CDR3aa: CASSLAPTGDTEAFF; CDR3nt: TGTGCCAGCAGCTTAGCGCCGACAGGGGACACTGAAGCTTTCTTT
abundance: once; d_gene: TRBD2; j_gene: TRBJ2-2; v_gene: TRBV9; CDR3aa: CASSVAGTSGPPGELFF; CDR3nt: TGTGCCAGCAGCGTAGCTGGGACTAGCGGTCCGCCCGGGGAGCTGTTTTTT
abundance: once; d_gene: .; j_gene: TRBJ2-1; v_gene: TRBV28; CDR3aa: CASRFDRRFRYNEQFF; CDR3nt: TGTGCCAGCAGGTTCGACAGGCGGTTTCGGTACAATGAGCAGTTCTTC
abundance: .; d_gene: TRBD2; j_gene: TRBJ2-7; v_gene: TRBV19; CDR3aa: CASRRRGDSYEQYF; CDR3nt: TGTGCCAGTAGGAGGCGGGGGGATTCCTACGAGCAGTACTTC
abundance: .; d_gene: TRBD1; j_gene: TRBJ1-5; v_gene: TRBV6-5; CDR3aa: CASSYDGTGQPQHF; CDR3nt: TGTGCCAGCAGTTACGATGGGACAGGGCAGCCCCAGCATTTT
abundance: .; d_gene: TRBD1; j_gene: TRBJ1-6; v_gene: TRBV28; CDR3aa: CASSLTGKNSPLHF; CDR3nt: TGTGCCAGCAGTTTGACAGGGAAGAATTCACCCCTCCACTTT
abundance: few; d_gene: TRBD1; j_gene: TRBJ1-2; v_gene: TRBV5-4; CDR3aa: CASRRDRGNYGYTF; CDR3nt: TGTGCCAGCAGGCGAGACAGGGGGAACTATGGCTACACCTTC
abundance: once; d_gene: .; j_gene: TRBJ2-7; v_gene: TRBV28; CDR3aa: CASSLGGAQGYEQYF; CDR3nt: TGTGCCAGCAGTTTGGGGGGGGCACAAGGGTACGAGCAGTACTTC
abundance: few; d_gene: .; j_gene: TRBJ2-7; v_gene: TRBV6-5; CDR3aa: CAARQGGRSYEQYF; CDR3nt: TGTGCCGCCCGCCAGGGAGGCCGCTCCTACGAGCAGTACTTC
abundance: .; d_gene: TRBD2; j_gene: TRBJ2-7; v_gene: TRBV7-2; CDR3aa: CASSPGLARSYEQYF; CDR3nt: TGTGCCAGCAGCCCAGGACTAGCCCGCTCCTACGAGCAGTACTTC
abundance: .; d_gene: TRBD2; j_gene: TRBJ2-7; v_gene: TRBV5-1; CDR3aa: CASSLTGLGTDEQYF; CDR3nt: TGCGCCAGCAGCTTGACCGGACTAGGAACCGACGAGCAGTACTTC